These T cell receptor beta chains were read from a single sample in a study of blood T cell repertoires in COVID-19. Assay used: immunoSEQ multiplex PCR; TCRdb lists only in-frame clones, some missing. The repertoire includes roughly 68,000 clones, around 90% of them detected once, and approximately 5% sits in the top ten. Sequencing input: peripheral blood. These receptors all come from a human donor in a cohort sampled during active COVID-19. Each CDR3 is given with its conserved first and last residue. Each record gives: D gene, clone size, J gene, V gene, CDR3 protein, CDR3 DNA. A D gene is named only where the DNA matches it firmly. Rows give clone size only sometimes, using once, few, many, or a class for an expanded clone.

d_call: NA; clone_size: few; j_call: TRBJ1-4; v_call: TRBV7-9; cdr3_aa: CASSPTWDIEKLFF; cdr3_nt: TGTGCCAGCAGCCCCACATGGGACATTGAAAAACTGTTTTTT
d_call: TRBD1; clone_size: NA; j_call: TRBJ1-1; v_call: TRBV5-6; cdr3_aa: CASRSPGQVNTEAFF; cdr3_nt: TGTGCCAGCAGATCGCCGGGACAGGTCAACACTGAAGCTTTCTTT
d_call: TRBD1; clone_size: NA; j_call: TRBJ1-6; v_call: TRBV13; cdr3_aa: CASSNREGQGASPLHF; cdr3_nt: TGTGCCAGCAGCAATCGGGAGGGACAGGGAGCTTCACCCCTCCACTTT
d_call: NA; clone_size: few; j_call: TRBJ2-1; v_call: TRBV10-2; cdr3_aa: CASSWTVLGEQFF; cdr3_nt: TGCGCCAGCAGTTGGACAGTACTCGGTGAGCAGTTCTTC
d_call: NA; clone_size: few; j_call: TRBJ2-1; v_call: TRBV5-6; cdr3_aa: CASSTRSGSNEQFF; cdr3_nt: TGTGCCAGCAGCACCCGGTCAGGGTCGAATGAGCAGTTCTTC
d_call: TRBD2; clone_size: NA; j_call: TRBJ2-5; v_call: TRBV14; cdr3_aa: CASSPSGQPGLAGGETQYF; cdr3_nt: TGTGCCAGCAGCCCCTCGGGACAGCCCGGACTAGCGGGGGGAGAGACCCAGTACTTC
d_call: NA; clone_size: NA; j_call: TRBJ2-1; v_call: TRBV27; cdr3_aa: CASSLYGDNEQFF; cdr3_nt: TGTGCCAGCAGCCTCTACGGGGACAATGAGCAGTTCTTC
d_call: NA; clone_size: NA; j_call: TRBJ2-3; v_call: TRBV7-2; cdr3_aa: CASSLAGADTQYF; cdr3_nt: TGTGCCAGCAGCCTCGCGGGCGCAGATACGCAGTATTTT
d_call: TRBD1; clone_size: NA; j_call: TRBJ1-5; v_call: TRBV7-2; cdr3_aa: CASSPRDRSVNQPQHF; cdr3_nt: TGTGCCAGCAGCCCCCGGGACAGGTCAGTCAATCAGCCCCAGCATTTT
d_call: TRBD1; clone_size: NA; j_call: TRBJ1-2; v_call: TRBV7-2; cdr3_aa: CASRAGTGRDYGYTF; cdr3_nt: TGTGCCAGCAGGGCCGGGACAGGGAGGGACTATGGCTACACCTTC
d_call: TRBD2; clone_size: NA; j_call: TRBJ2-1; v_call: TRBV13; cdr3_aa: CASGLAGGPYNEQFF; cdr3_nt: TGTGCCAGCGGACTAGCGGGAGGACCCTACAATGAGCAGTTCTTC
d_call: TRBD1; clone_size: NA; j_call: TRBJ2-5; v_call: TRBV5-1; cdr3_aa: CASSLVGTVTTQETQYF; cdr3_nt: TGCGCCAGCAGCTTGGTAGGGACAGTAACGACCCAAGAGACCCAGTACTTC
d_call: NA; clone_size: NA; j_call: TRBJ1-1; v_call: TRBV7-9; cdr3_aa: CASSYRGTEAFF; cdr3_nt: TGTGCCAGCAGCTATCGGGGGACTGAAGCTTTCTTT
d_call: TRBD1; clone_size: NA; j_call: TRBJ2-5; v_call: TRBV7-7; cdr3_aa: CASSTDRVETQYF; cdr3_nt: TGTGCTAGCAGCACCGACAGGGTAGAGACCCAGTACTTC
d_call: NA; clone_size: once; j_call: TRBJ2-4; v_call: TRBV29-1; cdr3_aa: CSVVGRGNKNIQYF; cdr3_nt: TGCAGCGTTGTAGGACGAGGGAACAAAAACATTCAGTACTTC
d_call: NA; clone_size: NA; j_call: TRBJ1-5; v_call: TRBV5-4; cdr3_aa: CASSLDINYSNQPQHF; cdr3_nt: TGTGCCAGCAGCTTGGATATAAATTATAGCAATCAGCCCCAGCATTTT
d_call: NA; clone_size: NA; j_call: TRBJ1-5; v_call: TRBV7-2; cdr3_aa: CASSLMGQLNQPQHF; cdr3_nt: TGTGCCAGCAGCTTAATGGGGCAGCTCAATCAGCCCCAGCATTTT
d_call: NA; clone_size: NA; j_call: TRBJ1-1; v_call: TRBV11-2; cdr3_aa: CASSATTNTEAFF; cdr3_nt: TGTGCCAGCAGCGCCACAACGAACACTGAAGCTTTCTTT
d_call: TRBD1; clone_size: NA; j_call: TRBJ2-7; v_call: TRBV4-1; cdr3_aa: CASSPGTDHQYF; cdr3_nt: TGCGCCAGCAGCCCCGGGACAGATCATCAGTACTTC
d_call: NA; clone_size: NA; j_call: TRBJ1-2; v_call: TRBV28; cdr3_aa: CASSSLAREHGYTF; cdr3_nt: TGTGCCAGCAGTTCATTGGCCAGGGAACATGGCTACACCTTC
d_call: NA; clone_size: NA; j_call: TRBJ1-3; v_call: TRBV3-1/TRBV3-2; cdr3_aa: CASSPTGRASGNTIYF; cdr3_nt: TGTGCCAGCAGCCCCACGGGGAGAGCCTCTGGAAACACCATATATTTT
d_call: NA; clone_size: NA; j_call: TRBJ1-1; v_call: TRBV28; cdr3_aa: CASSLTGNTEAFF; cdr3_nt: TGTGCCAGCAGTTTAACGGGAAACACTGAAGCTTTCTTT
d_call: NA; clone_size: NA; j_call: TRBJ2-7; v_call: TRBV19; cdr3_aa: CASSIAVGGSISYEQYF; cdr3_nt: TGTGCCAGTAGTATAGCGGTAGGGGGTAGCATCTCCTACGAGCAGTACTTC
d_call: TRBD2; clone_size: NA; j_call: TRBJ2-1; v_call: TRBV6-4; cdr3_aa: CASSGSGRAYNEQFF; cdr3_nt: TGTGCCAGCAGTGGAAGCGGGAGGGCCTACAATGAGCAGTTCTTC
d_call: TRBD1; clone_size: NA; j_call: TRBJ2-1; v_call: TRBV4-2; cdr3_aa: CASSQTGQGGFEQFF; cdr3_nt: TGTGCCAGCAGCCAAACGGGACAGGGGGGATTTGAGCAGTTCTTC
d_call: TRBD1; clone_size: NA; j_call: TRBJ1-2; v_call: TRBV28; cdr3_aa: CASSFGGGDFYGYTF; cdr3_nt: TGTGCCAGCAGTTTCGGAGGGGGCGACTTCTATGGCTACACCTTC
d_call: NA; clone_size: NA; j_call: TRBJ2-3; v_call: TRBV28; cdr3_aa: CASRAGTDTQYF; cdr3_nt: TGTGCCAGCAGAGCGGGCACAGATACGCAGTATTTT
d_call: TRBD1; clone_size: NA; j_call: TRBJ1-2; v_call: TRBV5-5; cdr3_aa: CASSLGTGGGGYTF; cdr3_nt: TGTGCCAGCAGCTTGGGAACAGGGGGCGGAGGCTACACCTTC
d_call: TRBD2; clone_size: NA; j_call: TRBJ2-7; v_call: TRBV28; cdr3_aa: CASSLGGRVYEQYF; cdr3_nt: TGTGCCAGCAGTCTCGGCGGGAGGGTTTACGAGCAGTACTTC
d_call: TRBD2; clone_size: NA; j_call: TRBJ2-2; v_call: TRBV7-2; cdr3_aa: CASSWLAEATGELFF; cdr3_nt: TGTGCCAGCAGCTGGCTAGCGGAGGCCACCGGGGAGCTGTTTTTT
d_call: TRBD2; clone_size: NA; j_call: TRBJ2-1; v_call: TRBV4-1; cdr3_aa: CASSQAPSREGRNEQFF; cdr3_nt: TGCGCCAGCAGCCAGGCTCCCTCACGGGAGGGCCGCAATGAGCAGTTCTTC
d_call: NA; clone_size: NA; j_call: TRBJ1-1; v_call: TRBV11-1; cdr3_aa: CASSPGGYTEAFF; cdr3_nt: TGTGCCAGCAGCCCTGGGGGGTACACTGAAGCTTTCTTT
d_call: TRBD1; clone_size: once; j_call: TRBJ1-4; v_call: TRBV23-1; cdr3_aa: CASSLWRSRGQNLRDEKLFF; cdr3_nt: TGCGCCAGCAGTCTATGGCGGTCCAGGGGACAGAATTTAAGGGACGAAAAACTGTTTTTT
d_call: NA; clone_size: NA; j_call: TRBJ2-3; v_call: TRBV2; cdr3_aa: CASNAGLTDTQYF; cdr3_nt: TGTGCCAGCAATGCGGGGCTCACAGATACGCAGTATTTT
d_call: NA; clone_size: NA; j_call: TRBJ2-7; v_call: TRBV25-1; cdr3_aa: CASSGRTADSYEQYF; cdr3_nt: TGTGCCAGCAGTGGCCGGACAGCAGACTCCTACGAGCAGTACTTC
d_call: NA; clone_size: NA; j_call: TRBJ1-5; v_call: TRBV7-2; cdr3_aa: CASSTDSYQPQHF; cdr3_nt: TGTGCCAGCAGCACCGACAGTTATCAGCCCCAGCATTTT
d_call: NA; clone_size: NA; j_call: TRBJ2-7; v_call: TRBV14; cdr3_aa: CASSQGYSGHEQYF; cdr3_nt: TGTGCCAGCAGCCAAGGATACAGTGGCCACGAGCAGTACTTC
d_call: NA; clone_size: NA; j_call: TRBJ2-1; v_call: TRBV7-9; cdr3_aa: CASSPKGAPSWNEQFF; cdr3_nt: TGTGCCAGCAGCCCTAAAGGGGCACCCTCATGGAATGAGCAGTTCTTC
d_call: NA; clone_size: NA; j_call: TRBJ1-5; v_call: TRBV3-1/TRBV3-2; cdr3_aa: CASSQDRNQPQHF; cdr3_nt: TGTGCCAGCAGCCAAGACAGAAATCAGCCCCAGCATTTT
d_call: NA; clone_size: once; j_call: TRBJ2-1; v_call: TRBV5-1; cdr3_aa: CASSSGDSYNEQFF; cdr3_nt: TGCGCCAGCAGCTCGGGAGATTCCTACAATGAGCAGTTCTTC
d_call: TRBD1; clone_size: NA; j_call: TRBJ2-1; v_call: TRBV11-3; cdr3_aa: CASSKGQGAYEQFF; cdr3_nt: TGTGCCAGCAGCAAGGGACAGGGGGCCTATGAGCAGTTCTTC
d_call: TRBD1; clone_size: NA; j_call: TRBJ2-1; v_call: TRBV11-3; cdr3_aa: CASSPGTGIHNEQFF; cdr3_nt: TGTGCCAGCAGCCCCGGGACAGGGATCCACAATGAGCAGTTCTTC
d_call: NA; clone_size: NA; j_call: TRBJ2-7; v_call: TRBV5-1; cdr3_aa: CASSLLTENYEQYF; cdr3_nt: TGCGCCAGCAGCTTGCTGACAGAAAACTACGAGCAGTACTTC
d_call: TRBD1; clone_size: NA; j_call: TRBJ1-5; v_call: TRBV7-3; cdr3_aa: CASSERGAGQGNQPQHF; cdr3_nt: TGTGCCAGCAGCGAAAGGGGTGCGGGACAGGGGAATCAGCCCCAGCATTTT
d_call: NA; clone_size: NA; j_call: TRBJ1-5; v_call: TRBV4-1; cdr3_aa: CASSQGRGSNQPQHF; cdr3_nt: TGCGCCAGCAGCCAAGGCCGGGGTAGCAATCAGCCCCAGCATTTT
d_call: NA; clone_size: NA; j_call: TRBJ2-3; v_call: TRBV5-1; cdr3_aa: CASSFRDEDTQYF; cdr3_nt: TGCGCCAGCAGCTTCCGGGATGAGGATACGCAGTATTTT
d_call: TRBD1; clone_size: NA; j_call: TRBJ2-1; v_call: TRBV5-6; cdr3_aa: CASSPGTGYNEQFF; cdr3_nt: TGTGCCAGCAGCCCAGGGACAGGATACAATGAGCAGTTCTTC
d_call: TRBD2; clone_size: NA; j_call: TRBJ2-2; v_call: TRBV9; cdr3_aa: CASSVASGGAAGELFF; cdr3_nt: TGTGCCAGCAGCGTAGCTAGCGGGGGGGCAGCCGGGGAGCTGTTTTTT